The sequence of this T cell receptor beta chain was determined in a study of blood T cell repertoires in COVID-19. As for the study in general: Samples taken during acute and convalescent COVID-19 were collected in the United States, Italy and Spain.

The protocol was immunoSEQ multiplex PCR, while the TCRdb copy is restricted to in-frame clones and leaves out a portion. The sample contains about 140,000 clones, roughly 84% of which appear only once. Trimming cost V 0 bases and J 10 bases, with 14 bases left between them. The CDR3 totals 14 residues. The germline V gene encodes CDR1 SGDLS and CDR2 YYNGEE. The clonotype originates from a woman aged 55-69 years with acute or convalescent COVID-19. The rearrangement joins TRBV9 to TRBJ2-1; D not resolved. The material sequenced was peripheral blood. CDR3 bases: TGTGCCAGCAGCGTAGCGCCTCCAGGTGTGGAGCAGTTCTTC. Translated: CASSVAPPGVEQFF.